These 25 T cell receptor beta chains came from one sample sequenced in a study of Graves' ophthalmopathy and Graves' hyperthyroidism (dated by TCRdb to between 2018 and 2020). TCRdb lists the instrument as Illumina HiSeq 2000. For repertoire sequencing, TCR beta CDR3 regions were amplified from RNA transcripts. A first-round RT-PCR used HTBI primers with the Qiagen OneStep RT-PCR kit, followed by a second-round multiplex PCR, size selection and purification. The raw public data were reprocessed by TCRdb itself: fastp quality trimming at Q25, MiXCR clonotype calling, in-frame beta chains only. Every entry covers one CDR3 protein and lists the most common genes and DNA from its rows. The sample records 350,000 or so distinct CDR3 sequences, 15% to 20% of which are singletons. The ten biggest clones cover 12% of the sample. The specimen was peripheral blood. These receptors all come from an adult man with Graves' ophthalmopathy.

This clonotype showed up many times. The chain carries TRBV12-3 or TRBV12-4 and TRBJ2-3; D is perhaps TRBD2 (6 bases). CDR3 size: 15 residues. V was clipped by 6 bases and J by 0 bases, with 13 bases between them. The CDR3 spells CASSPPGLSTDTQYF. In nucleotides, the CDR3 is TGTGCCAGCAGCCCTCCGGGACTCAGCACAGATACGCAGTATTTT.

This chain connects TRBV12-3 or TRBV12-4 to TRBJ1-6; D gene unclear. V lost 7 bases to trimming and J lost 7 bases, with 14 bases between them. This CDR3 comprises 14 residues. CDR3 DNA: TGTGCCAGCACCTTAAGGACCATCAATTCACCCCTCCACTTT. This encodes CASTLRTINSPLHF.

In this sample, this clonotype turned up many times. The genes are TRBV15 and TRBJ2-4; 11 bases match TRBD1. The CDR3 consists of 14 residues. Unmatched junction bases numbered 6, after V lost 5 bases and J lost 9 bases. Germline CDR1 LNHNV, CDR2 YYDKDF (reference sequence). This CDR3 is CATSARTGGLIQYF. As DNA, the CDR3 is TGTGCCACCAGCGCCAGGACAGGGGGCCTCATTCAGTACTTC.

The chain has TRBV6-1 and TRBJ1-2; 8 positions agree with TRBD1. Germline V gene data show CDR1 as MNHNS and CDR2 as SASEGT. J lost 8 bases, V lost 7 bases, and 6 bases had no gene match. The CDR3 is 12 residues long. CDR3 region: CASTGTGLGYTF. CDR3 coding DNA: TGTGCCAGCACGGGGACAGGCCTAGGCTACACCTTC.

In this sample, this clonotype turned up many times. Here the CDR3 DNA reads TGTGCCAGCAGTTACTCGCCATCGAATGGCTACACCTTC. Protein sequence: CASSYSPSNGYTF. The gene calls are TRBV6-5 and TRBJ1-2; D is unresolved. CDR1 is MNHEY and CDR2 is SVGAGI in the germline V gene. Trimming took 0 bases from V and 6 from J, leaving 8 bases between them. This CDR3 contains 13 residues.

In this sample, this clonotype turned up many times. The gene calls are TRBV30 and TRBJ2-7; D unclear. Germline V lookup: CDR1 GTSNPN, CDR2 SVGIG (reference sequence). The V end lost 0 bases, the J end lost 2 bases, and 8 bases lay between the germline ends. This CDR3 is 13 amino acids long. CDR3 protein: CAWSVSRTYEQYF. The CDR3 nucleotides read TGTGCCTGGAGTGTTAGTAGGACCTACGAGCAGTACTTC. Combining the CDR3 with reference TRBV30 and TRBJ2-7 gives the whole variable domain SQTIHQWPATLVQPVGSPLSLECTVEGTSNPNLYWYRQAAGRGLQLLFYSVGIGQISSEVPQNLSASRPQDRQFILSSKKLLLSDSGFYLCAWSVSRTYEQYFGPGTRLTVT.

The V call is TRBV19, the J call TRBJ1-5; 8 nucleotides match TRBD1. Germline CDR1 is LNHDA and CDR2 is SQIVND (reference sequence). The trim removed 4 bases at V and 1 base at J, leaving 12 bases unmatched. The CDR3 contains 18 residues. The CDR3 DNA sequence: TGTGCCAGTAGTACTCAGGGGGCCCGGGCGTTGAGCAATCAGCCCCAGCATTTT. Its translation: CASSTQGARALSNQPQHF.

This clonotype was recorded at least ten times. DNA of the CDR3: TGTGCCAGCAGTGAAGCCCGGGCGGACACTGAAGCTTTCTTT. This codes for CASSEARADTEAFF. V is TRBV6-1 and J is TRBJ1-1; the D is unclear. V shed 0 bases and J shed 3 bases, with 8 bases lying between them. Germline assignment: CDR1 MNHNS and CDR2 SASEGT. The CDR3 runs 14 residues.

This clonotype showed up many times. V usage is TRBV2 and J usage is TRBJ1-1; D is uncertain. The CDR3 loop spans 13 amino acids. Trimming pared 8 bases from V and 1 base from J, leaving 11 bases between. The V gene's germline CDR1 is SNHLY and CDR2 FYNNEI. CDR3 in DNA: TGTGCCAGCGGATCGACACAGAACACTGAAGCTTTCTTT. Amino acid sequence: CASGSTQNTEAFF.

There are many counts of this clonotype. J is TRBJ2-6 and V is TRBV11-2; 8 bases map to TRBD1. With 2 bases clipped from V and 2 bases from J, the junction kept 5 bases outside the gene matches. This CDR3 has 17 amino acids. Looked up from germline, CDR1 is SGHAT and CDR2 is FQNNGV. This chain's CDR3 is CASSLNTGGAGANVLTF. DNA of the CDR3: TGTGCCAGCAGCTTAAATACAGGGGGTGCTGGGGCCAACGTCCTGACTTTC.

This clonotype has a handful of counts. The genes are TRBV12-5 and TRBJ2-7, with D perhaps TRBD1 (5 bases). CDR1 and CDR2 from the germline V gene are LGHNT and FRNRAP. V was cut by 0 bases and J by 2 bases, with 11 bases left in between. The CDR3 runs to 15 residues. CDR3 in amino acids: CASGLVLGPPYEQYF. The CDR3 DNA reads TGTGCTAGTGGTTTGGTACTGGGGCCACCCTACGAGCAGTACTTC.

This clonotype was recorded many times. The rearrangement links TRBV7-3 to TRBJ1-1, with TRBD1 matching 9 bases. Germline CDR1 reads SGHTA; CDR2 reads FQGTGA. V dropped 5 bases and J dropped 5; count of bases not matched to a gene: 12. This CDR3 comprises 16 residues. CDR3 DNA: TGTGCCAGCAGCCTAATGGGACAGGGAATGGGTACTGAAGCTTTCTTT. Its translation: CASSLMGQGMGTEAFF.

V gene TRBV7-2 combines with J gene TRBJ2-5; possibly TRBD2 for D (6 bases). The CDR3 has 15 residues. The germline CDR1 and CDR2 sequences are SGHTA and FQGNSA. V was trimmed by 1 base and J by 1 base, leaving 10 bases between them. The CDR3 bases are TGTGCCAGCAGCTTAGTCGGGAGTAGCCAAGAGACCCAGTACTTC. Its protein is CASSLVGSSQETQYF. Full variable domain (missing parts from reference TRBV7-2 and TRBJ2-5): GAGVSQSPSNKVTEKGKDVELRCDPISGHTALYWYRQSLGQGLEFLIYFQGNSAPDKSGLPSDRFSAERTGGSVSTLTIQRTQQEDSAVYLCASSLVGSSQETQYFGPGTRLLVL.

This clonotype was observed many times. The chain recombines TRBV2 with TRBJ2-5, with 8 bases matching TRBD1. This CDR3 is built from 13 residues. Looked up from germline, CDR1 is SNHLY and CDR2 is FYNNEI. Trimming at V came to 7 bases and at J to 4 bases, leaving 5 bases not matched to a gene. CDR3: CASNDQGAETQYF. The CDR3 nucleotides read TGTGCCAGCAACGATCAGGGGGCAGAGACCCAGTACTTC.

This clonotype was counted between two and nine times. CDR3 nucleotide sequence: TGTGCCAGTAGTATTGAACCCGGCCGAGCTTTCTTT. Translation: CASSIEPGRAFF. The chain couples TRBV19 to TRBJ1-1; unclear D gene. In germline, CDR1 is LNHDA, CDR2 SQIVND (reference sequence). This CDR3 has 12 residues. V was cut by 3 bases and J by 10 bases, with 12 bases left in between.

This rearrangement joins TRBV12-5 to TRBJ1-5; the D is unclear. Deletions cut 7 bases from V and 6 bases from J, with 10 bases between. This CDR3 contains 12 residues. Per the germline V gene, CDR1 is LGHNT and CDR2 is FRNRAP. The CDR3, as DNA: TGTGCTAGTGCCGTAGCCAGTCAGCCCCAGCATTTT. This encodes CASAVASQPQHF.

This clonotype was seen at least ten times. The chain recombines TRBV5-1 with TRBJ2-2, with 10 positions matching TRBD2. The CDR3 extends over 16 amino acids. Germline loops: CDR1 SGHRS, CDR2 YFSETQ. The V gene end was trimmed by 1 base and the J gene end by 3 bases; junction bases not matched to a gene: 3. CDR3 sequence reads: CASSLTLAGDTGELFF. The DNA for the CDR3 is TGCGCCAGCAGCTTGACGCTAGCGGGAGACACCGGGGAGCTGTTTTTT.

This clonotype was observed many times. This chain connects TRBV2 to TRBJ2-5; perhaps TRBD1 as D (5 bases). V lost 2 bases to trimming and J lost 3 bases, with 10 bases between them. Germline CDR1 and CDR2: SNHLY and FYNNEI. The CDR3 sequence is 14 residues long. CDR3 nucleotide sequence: TGTGCCAGCAGTGAAATCAGGGCCGAAGAGACCCAGTACTTC. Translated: CASSEIRAEETQYF.

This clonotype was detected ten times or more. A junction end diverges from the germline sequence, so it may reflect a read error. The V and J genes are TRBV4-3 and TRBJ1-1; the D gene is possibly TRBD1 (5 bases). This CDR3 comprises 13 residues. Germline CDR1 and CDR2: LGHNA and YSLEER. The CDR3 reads CASSEDGTFSAFF. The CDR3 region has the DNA TGCGCCAGCAGCGAAGACGGGACCTTCTCAGCTTTCTTT.

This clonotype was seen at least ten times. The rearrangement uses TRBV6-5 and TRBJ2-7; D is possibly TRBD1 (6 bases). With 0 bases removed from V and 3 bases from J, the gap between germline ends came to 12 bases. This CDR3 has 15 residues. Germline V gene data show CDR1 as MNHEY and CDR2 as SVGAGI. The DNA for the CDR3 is TGTGCCAGCAGTTACTCGATATCAGGGGACTACGAGCAGTACTTC. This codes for CASSYSISGDYEQYF.

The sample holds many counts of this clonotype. The CDR3 region is CASRNREQETQYF. DNA for the CDR3: TGTGCCAGTAGAAACAGGGAACAAGAGACCCAGTACTTC. The rearrangement links TRBV19 to TRBJ2-5; TRBD1 might be the D (6 bases). The CDR3 sequence is 13 residues long. The germline gives CDR1 LNHDA, CDR2 SQIVND (reference sequence). Trimming took 6 bases from V and 2 from J, leaving 10 bases between them.

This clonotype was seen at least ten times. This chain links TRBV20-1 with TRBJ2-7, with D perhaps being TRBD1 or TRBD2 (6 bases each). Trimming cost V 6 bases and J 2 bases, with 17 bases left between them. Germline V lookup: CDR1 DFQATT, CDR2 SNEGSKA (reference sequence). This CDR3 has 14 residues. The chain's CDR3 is CSAGRGPPTYEQYF. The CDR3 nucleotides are TGCAGTGCAGGCCGGGGGCCTCCAACCTACGAGCAGTACTTC.

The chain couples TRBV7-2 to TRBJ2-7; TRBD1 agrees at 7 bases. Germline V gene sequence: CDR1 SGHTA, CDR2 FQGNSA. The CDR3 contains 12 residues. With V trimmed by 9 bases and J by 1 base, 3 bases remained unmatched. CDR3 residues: CASEDRSYEQYF. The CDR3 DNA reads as TGTGCCAGTGAGGACAGGTCCTACGAGCAGTACTTC.

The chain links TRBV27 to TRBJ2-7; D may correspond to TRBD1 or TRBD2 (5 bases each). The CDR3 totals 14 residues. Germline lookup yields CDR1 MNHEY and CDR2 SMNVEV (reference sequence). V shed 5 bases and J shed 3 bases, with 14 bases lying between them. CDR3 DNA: TGTGCCAGCAGTCCGTCCGGGACCAGCTACGAGCAGTACTTC. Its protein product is CASSPSGTSYEQYF.

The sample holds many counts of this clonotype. CDR3 in amino acids: CASSRGNYGYTF. Here the CDR3 DNA reads TGTGCCAGCAGCAGGGGGAACTATGGCTACACCTTC. This rearrangement joins TRBV9 to TRBJ1-2, with D tentatively TRBD1 (6 bases). Trimming removed 4 bases at V and 2 bases at J, with 6 bases between. Germline values: CDR1 SGDLS, CDR2 YYNGEE. CDR3 length: 12 amino acids.